The 30 T cell receptor beta chains in this list originate from one sample, sequenced in a study of shared clonotypes between healthy human individuals. This table comes from immunoSEQ multiplex PCR, and its TCRdb copy is limited to in-frame clones, with some not included. The sample holds about 580,000 clones, about 98% seen once. Naivety among CD8 cells was defined by CD45RO negativity and positive CCR7 selection, thereby excluding terminally differentiated effector memory CD45RA+ cells. Material for sequencing was naive CD8+ T cells sorted from blood. The receptors originated from a man aged 30 to 45 in good health.

The chain links TRBV5-1 to TRBJ2-1; 8 nucleotides line up with TRBD2. Germline CDR1 reads SGHRS; CDR2 reads YFSETQ. Trimming removed 4 bases from V and 5 bases from J; junction bases left unmatched: 20. The CDR3 has 19 residues. CDR3: CASSVRGREASSGNNEQFF. CDR3 bases: TGCGCCAGCAGCGTACGTGGGCGGGAGGCTTCATCGGGGAACAATGAGCAGTTCTTC.

CDR3 sequence: CASSLVDRDYEQYF. The CDR3 nucleotides are TGCGCCAGCAGCCTGGTGGACAGGGACTACGAGCAGTACTTC. The V gene is TRBV5-1, the J gene TRBJ2-7; TRBD1 aligns across 8 bases. Trimming at V came to 4 bases and at J to 3 bases, leaving 6 bases not matched to a gene. Germline lookup yields CDR1 SGHRS and CDR2 YFSETQ. The CDR3 extends over 14 amino acids.

This chain joins TRBV9 and TRBJ2-7; 11 bases align to TRBD2. The germline CDR1 and CDR2 sequences are SGDLS and YYNGEE. The ends lost 0 bases at V and 4 bases at J; junction bases unmatched: 9. The CDR3 runs 17 residues. The CDR3 bases are TGTGCCAGCAGCGTAGAACCAACTAGCGGGAGTGGATACGAGCAGTACTTC. Translated: CASSVEPTSGSGYEQYF.

The chain uses TRBV11-3 and TRBJ2-1; D is perhaps TRBD2 (5 bases). There are 13 residues in the CDR3. Germline V gene data show CDR1 as SGHNT and CDR2 as YENEEA. Deletions cut 5 bases from V and 8 bases from J, with 13 bases between. CDR3 sequence reads: CASSGLANYEQFF. The CDR3, as DNA: TGTGCCAGCAGCGGGCTAGCCAACTATGAGCAGTTCTTC.

Comments on this clone: This same CDR3 is encoded by further DNA sequences in the sample. V gene TRBV7-9 combines with J gene TRBJ2-7; D perhaps matches TRBD2 (5 bases). The germline V gene encodes CDR1 SEHNR and CDR2 FQNEAQ (reference sequence). The CDR3 runs to 15 residues. Trimming took off 3 bases at V and 2 bases at J, with 14 bases between the two ends. CDR3 sequence reads: CASSLSSGVAYEQYF. CDR3 DNA: TGTGCCAGCAGCTTGTCGAGCGGAGTAGCCTACGAGCAGTACTTC.

The chain is built from TRBV27 and TRBJ2-7; D may be TRBD2 (6 bases). Trimming took off 6 bases at V and 3 bases at J, with 18 bases between the two ends. The CDR3 contains 15 residues. Germline values: CDR1 MNHEY, CDR2 SMNVEV (reference sequence). CDR3 nucleotide sequence: TGTGCCAGCAGCCACAAGGGAGGCAGGATCTACGAGCAGTACTTC. Translation: CASSHKGGRIYEQYF.

This chain links TRBV11-2 with TRBJ2-7; 7 bases are a match to TRBD1. V trimming: 1 base; J trimming: 2 bases; junction bases outside the gene matches: 5. The CDR3 has 15 residues. Germline-derived CDR1 and CDR2 are SGHAT and FQNNGV. CDR3 sequence: CASSLGGGATYEQYF. DNA of the CDR3: TGTGCCAGCAGCTTAGGAGGGGGCGCAACCTACGAGCAGTACTTC.

The rearrangement joins TRBV5-6 to TRBJ2-5; D is tentatively TRBD1 or TRBD2 (5 bases each). Germline V lookup: CDR1 SGHDT, CDR2 YYEEEE. The CDR3 consists of 13 residues. Trimming stripped 2 bases from V and 4 bases from J, with 9 bases between. CDR3 loop: CASSLEGIETQYF. CDR3 coding DNA: TGTGCCAGCAGCTTAGAGGGGATAGAGACCCAGTACTTC.

The chain has TRBV11-2 and TRBJ1-3; the D gene is possibly TRBD1 (6 bases). The CDR3 runs to 16 residues. Germline-derived CDR1 and CDR2 are SGHAT and FQNNGV. V lost 1 base and J lost 4, with 14 bases in between. The CDR3 reads CASSLVSGDKGNTIYF. The CDR3 coding sequence is TGTGCCAGCAGCTTAGTTTCGGGGGACAAGGGAAACACCATATATTTT.

CDR3 DNA: TGTGCCAGCAGCCAGTCAACAGGGAGGTATGGCTACACCTTC. Its protein product is CASSQSTGRYGYTF. The chain couples TRBV7-9 to TRBJ1-2, with a weak D call TRBD1 (6 bases). Germline CDR1 SEHNR, CDR2 FQNEAQ (reference sequence). Trimming shortened V by 5 bases and J by 5 bases, and 15 bases separated the two germline ends. The CDR3 runs to 14 residues. The variable domain in full, with the rest retrieved from reference TRBV7-9 and TRBJ1-2, is DTGVSQNPRHKITKRGQNVTFRCDPISEHNRLYWYRQTLGQGPEFLTYFQNEAQLEKSRLLSDRFSAERPKGSFSTLEIQRTEQGDSAMYLCASSQSTGRYGYTFGSGTRLTVV.

The V call is TRBV10-1, the J call TRBJ2-1; D is undetermined. Germline V gives CDR1 WNHNN, CDR2 SYGVQD (reference sequence). This CDR3 has 13 amino acids. V gave up 3 bases and J gave up 10 bases, with 13 bases separating them. The DNA for the CDR3 is TGCGCCAGCAGTGATAACTCCGTGAGGGAGCAGTTCTTC. Translated: CASSDNSVREQFF.

V usage is TRBV7-2 and J usage is TRBJ2-5; D remains ambiguous. The end of the DNA fits TRBJ2-7 better, so the J call may be wrong. There are 12 residues in the CDR3. Germline CDR1 SGHTA, CDR2 FQGNSA. The CDR3 loop reads CASSLWDYEQYF. In nucleotides, the CDR3 is TGTGCCAGCAGCTTGTGGGACTACGAGCAGTACTTC.

V and J are TRBV6-6 and TRBJ2-7, with TRBD2 identical over 13 bases. Germline V gene sequence: CDR1 MNHNY, CDR2 SVGAGI (reference sequence). The CDR3 has 16 amino acids. V lost 2 bases to trimming and J lost 2 bases; unmatched junction nucleotides: 3. The CDR3 DNA follows: TGTGCCAGCAGTTACCAGGGACTAGCGGGGACCTACGAGCAGTACTTC. As protein: CASSYQGLAGTYEQYF.

The rearrangement joins TRBV5-8 to TRBJ2-7, with 8 bases fitting TRBD2. Germline CDR1 SGHTS, CDR2 YDEGEE. Trimming removed 0 bases from V and 6 bases from J; junction bases left unmatched: 8. CDR3 length: 15 amino acids. In nucleotides, the CDR3 is TGTGCCAGCAGCTTGGGACCAGCGGGAGCGATCGAGCAGTACTTC. It specifies CASSLGPAGAIEQYF.

The chain employs TRBV7-9 and TRBJ1-5, with TRBD1 matching 8 bases. J was trimmed by 5 bases and V by 5 bases; bases with no gene match: 8. CDR3 length equals 15 residues. Germline assignment: CDR1 SEHNR and CDR2 FQNEAQ (reference sequence). The CDR3 loop is CASSHGQGKYQPQHF. For the CDR3, the DNA is TGTGCCAGCAGCCACGGACAGGGCAAGTATCAGCCCCAGCATTTT.

This chain joins TRBV6-5 and TRBJ2-5, with 8 bases matching TRBD2. Trimming cost V 4 bases and J 5 bases; bases outside gene matches: 9. The CDR3 is 15 residues long. The germline V gene encodes CDR1 MNHEY and CDR2 SVGAGI. In DNA form, the CDR3 reads TGTGCCAGCAGTTTCACAGCGGGAGAGGGGGAGACCCAGTACTTC. The encoded protein is CASSFTAGEGETQYF.

CDR3 sequence: CASSLKRDRQETQYF. The DNA of the CDR3 is TGTGCCAGCAGCTTAAAGCGGGATCGGCAAGAGACCCAGTACTTC. The J gene is TRBJ2-5, the V gene TRBV7-7; 7 nucleotides align to TRBD2. Germline CDR1 and CDR2: SSHAT and FNYEAQ (reference sequence). This CDR3 region has 15 residues. J was trimmed by 2 bases and V by 2 bases; bases with no gene match: 5.

The chain links TRBV2 to TRBJ2-7; 8 bases map to TRBD1. This CDR3 contains 15 residues. The germline gives CDR1 SNHLY, CDR2 FYNNEI. Trimming at V came to 4 bases and at J to 0 bases, leaving 5 bases not matched to a gene. The CDR3 sequence is CASSGMGQDSYEQYF. The CDR3 DNA sequence: TGTGCCAGCAGTGGTATGGGACAGGACTCCTACGAGCAGTACTTC.

V usage is TRBV18 and J usage is TRBJ2-1; D is undetermined. V lost 2 bases and J lost 6, with 14 bases in between. Germline CDR1 is KGHSH and CDR2 is LQKENI. CDR3 length: 15 amino acids. Written as DNA, the CDR3 is TGTGCCAGCTCACCAAACGACTTCTTGGGCAATGAGCAGTTCTTC. It codes for CASSPNDFLGNEQFF.

The chain recombines TRBV5-1 with TRBJ2-1; D is undetermined. The CDR3 is 18 amino acids. V dropped 0 bases and J dropped 0 bases, with 16 bases sitting between them. Germline-derived CDR1 and CDR2 are SGHRS and YFSETQ. CDR3 residues: CASSLAKPLAASYNEQFF. For the CDR3, the DNA is TGCGCCAGCAGCTTGGCCAAGCCTCTGGCGGCCTCCTACAATGAGCAGTTCTTC. Full variable domain (outside the CDR3, taken from reference TRBV5-1 and TRBJ2-1): KAGVTQTPRYLIKTRGQQVTLSCSPISGHRSVSWYQQTPGQGLQFLFEYFSETQRNKGNFPGRFSGRQFSNSRSEMNVSTLELGDSALYLCASSLAKPLAASYNEQFFGPGTRLTVL.

The V gene is TRBV4-3, the J gene TRBJ1-2; 9 bases agree with TRBD1. V shed 2 bases, J shed 2 bases, and the junction held 12 bases outside the gene matches. Germline V gives CDR1 LGHNA, CDR2 YSLEER. The CDR3 has 18 amino acids. The CDR3 reads CASSQTGLTGGRNYGYTF. CDR3 coding DNA: TGCGCCAGCAGCCAAACGGGTCTCACAGGGGGCAGAAACTATGGCTACACCTTC.

J is TRBJ1-3 and V is TRBV28; D gene unclear. Trimming removed 5 bases from V and 0 bases from J, with 17 bases in between. Per the germline V gene, CDR1 is MDHEN and CDR2 is SYDVKM. This CDR3 is 17 amino acids long. The CDR3 spells CASSPKRPTLSGNTIYF. The DNA for the CDR3 is TGTGCCAGCAGTCCAAAACGCCCGACACTCTCTGGAAACACCATATATTTT.

The chain joins TRBV4-1 to TRBJ2-1; perhaps TRBD2 as D (5 bases). Trimming cost V 1 base and J 5 bases, with 18 bases left between them. Germline V gene data show CDR1 as MGHRA and CDR2 as YSYEKL. This CDR3 spans 17 amino acids. This CDR3 is CASSQAPGFTLNNEQFF. The CDR3 DNA follows: TGCGCCAGCAGCCAAGCGCCGGGGTTCACACTCAACAATGAGCAGTTCTTC.

The chain recombines TRBV11-2 with TRBJ1-1; D is possibly TRBD1 (6 bases). Trimming removed 7 bases from V and 4 bases from J, with 16 bases in between. This CDR3 region has 14 residues. Germline V CDR1 and CDR2: SGHAT, FQNNGV. In DNA, the CDR3 is TGTGCCAGCACTTATACAGGGCCGGGCACTGAAGCTTTCTTT. Protein sequence: CASTYTGPGTEAFF.

The rearrangement joins TRBV7-9 to TRBJ1-4, with a weak D call TRBD1 (5 bases). V was clipped by 1 base and J by 2 bases, with 5 bases between them. The CDR3 consists of 14 residues. CDR1 and CDR2 (germline): SEHNR, FQNEAQ (reference sequence). The CDR3 sequence: CASSLGGTNEKLFF. In nucleotides, the CDR3 is TGTGCCAGCAGCTTAGGGGGGACTAATGAAAAACTGTTTTTT.

The V and J genes are TRBV7-2 and TRBJ1-1; 7 nucleotides match TRBD1. The trim removed 5 bases at V and 0 bases at J, leaving 9 bases unmatched. CDR1 SGHTA and CDR2 FQGNSA come from the germline V gene. The CDR3 sequence is 16 residues long. CDR3 in amino acids: CASSPHETGLNTEAFF. The DNA of the CDR3 is TGTGCCAGCAGCCCGCATGAGACAGGGTTGAACACTGAAGCTTTCTTT.

For the CDR3, the DNA is TGTGCCAGCTCACCAATGGCTACCAATGAGCAGTTCTTC. Translation: CASSPMATNEQFF. V and J are TRBV18 and TRBJ2-1; D is unclear. Germline V gene lookup returns CDR1 KGHSH and CDR2 LQKENI. The V and J ends lost 2 bases and 6 bases respectively, with 8 bases between them. This CDR3 has 13 residues.

The rearrangement uses TRBV9 and TRBJ2-1, with D tentatively TRBD2 (6 bases). This CDR3 is 15 amino acids long. V lost 3 bases, J lost 2 bases, and 12 bases lay in between. Germline V lookup: CDR1 SGDLS, CDR2 YYNGEE. CDR3 in amino acids: CASSAGGGTYNEQFF. Here the CDR3 DNA reads TGTGCCAGCAGCGCCGGTGGCGGGACCTACAATGAGCAGTTCTTC.

The V call is TRBV10-1, the J call TRBJ1-5; D gene uncertain. The germline V gene has CDR1 WNHNN and CDR2 SYGVQD (reference sequence). This CDR3 is 14 amino acids long. The ends were cut back, 7 bases at V and 0 bases at J, with 10 bases in the middle. Here the CDR3 reads CASIPTYSNQPQHF. DNA of the CDR3: TGCGCCAGCATCCCGACCTATAGCAATCAGCCCCAGCATTTT.

About this clone: The same CDR3 also results from other DNA sequences found in this sample. J is TRBJ2-7 and V is TRBV27; D tentatively reads TRBD1 or TRBD2 (5 bases each). Germline loops: CDR1 MNHEY, CDR2 SMNVEV (reference sequence). The CDR3 length is 14 residues. V gave up 3 bases and J gave up 2 bases, with 11 bases separating them. This chain's CDR3 is CASSLDSGPYEQYF. CDR3 coding DNA: TGTGCCAGCAGTTTGGATTCGGGACCCTACGAGCAGTACTTC.